This T cell receptor beta chain was recorded in a study of T cell responses to AZD1222 COVID-19 vaccine. The CDR3 has 15 amino acids. V was clipped by 3 bases and J by 4 bases, with 12 bases between them. The germline gives CDR1 SGHDN, CDR2 FVKESK. Findings of the study overall: Clonal diversity was possibly underestimated, and white British individuals and females predominated among donors. It was only after the peak T cell response that any repertoires were sampled. Unmutated regions of variants are reportedly targeted by nearly half of spike-specific TCRs.

Comments on this clone: The target antigen is unknown.

Sequencing was performed with immunoSEQ multiplex PCR; in TCRdb, only in-frame clones are kept and a portion is missing. This sample carries some 120,000 clones, approximately 92% of them seen once, and the ten largest clones take 4.2%. This TCR was recovered from an adult who received the MenACWY meningococcal vaccine as a control. The chain couples TRBV14 to TRBJ2-2; no clear D gene. The source was peripheral blood, collected 28 days after the second dose of the MenACWY control vaccine. The CDR3 DNA reads as TGTGCCAGCAGCCATTTCGGGTTGGGCACCGGGGAGCTGTTTTTT. This translates into CASSHFGLGTGELFF. Supplemented by reference TRBV14 and TRBJ2-2, the full variable domain reads EAGVTQFPSHSVIEKGQTVTLRCDPISGHDNLYWYRRVMGKEIKFLLHFVKESKQDESGMPNNRFLAERTGGTYSTLKVQPAELEDSGVYFCASSHFGLGTGELFFGEGSRLTVL.